The 2 T cell receptor beta chains listed next were all sequenced from one sample in a study of blood T cell repertoires in COVID-19. Assay used: immunoSEQ multiplex PCR; TCRdb lists only in-frame clones, some missing. The table includes 150,000 to 200,000 clones, 85% to 90% detected once. Sequenced: peripheral blood. These receptors were collected from a woman aged 30 to 39 with active or convalescent COVID-19.

The CDR3 coding sequence is TGTGCCAGCAGTTTATCAGGGGGCGTGGACTATGGCTACACCTTC. Encoded protein: CASSLSGGVDYGYTF. The chain is built from TRBV27 and TRBJ1-2, with 7 bases identical to TRBD1. With 0 bases clipped from V and 3 bases from J, the junction kept 4 bases outside the gene matches. The CDR3 contains 15 residues. Per the germline V gene, CDR1 is MNHEY and CDR2 is SMNVEV (reference sequence).

The rearrangement links TRBV12-3 or TRBV12-4 to TRBJ2-5; D perhaps matches TRBD2 (5 bases). V dropped 2 bases and J dropped 5 bases, with 9 bases sitting between them. This CDR3 contains 13 residues. Here the CDR3 DNA reads TGTGCCAGCAGTTTAACGGGGTCGGAGACCCAGTACTTC. This sequence encodes CASSLTGSETQYF.